The 16 T cell receptor beta chains below come from one sample, sequenced in a study of early T cells in non-severe SARS-CoV-2 infection. TCRdb called the 5' RACE reads again in MiXCR, with one record for every CDR3 protein. Here the sample spans tens of thousands of distinct CDR3 sequences, around 17% being singletons. The sequencing used whole blood, collected at baseline. The receptor source for this set is an adult who was a healthcare worker with PCR-confirmed SARS-CoV-2 infection or an uninfected control (not recorded which).

This rearrangement joins TRBV7-2 to TRBJ1-1; D gene unclear. The germline V gene encodes CDR1 SGHTA and CDR2 FQGNSA. The ends were cut back, 2 bases at V and 1 base at J, with 8 bases in the middle. The CDR3 is 14 amino acids. The CDR3 region has the DNA TGTGCCAGCAGCTTATATCGGACGAACACTGAAGCTTTCTTT. It translates to CASSLYRTNTEAFF.

This clonotype was detected only a few times. The rearrangement uses TRBV27 and TRBJ2-3; D not resolved. The CDR3 length is 13 residues. In germline, CDR1 is MNHEY, CDR2 SMNVEV (reference sequence). V lost 6 bases and J 5 bases, leaving 12 bases between the germline ends. The CDR3 loop is CASRGPIRDTQYF. CDR3 DNA sequence: TGTGCCAGCAGGGGCCCGATTCGAGATACGCAGTATTTT.

The V gene is TRBV20-1, the J gene TRBJ2-7; no definite D call. Germline-derived CDR1 and CDR2 are DFQATT and SNEGSKA (reference sequence). V was trimmed by 0 bases and J by 2 bases, leaving 11 bases between them. The CDR3 has 14 residues. As DNA, the CDR3 is TGCAGTGCTAGAGATTTCCCAGCCCCCTACGAGCAGTACTTC. This translates into CSARDFPAPYEQYF.

The V gene is TRBV2, the J gene TRBJ1-3; D is uncertain. The germline CDR1 and CDR2 sequences are SNHLY and FYNNEI. This CDR3 region has 12 residues. Trimming took 10 bases from V and 1 from J, leaving 8 bases between them. CDR3: CATSGSGNTIYF. The CDR3 DNA is TGTGCCACGTCGGGTTCTGGAAACACCATATATTTT.

This clonotype was recorded at least ten times. This chain joins TRBV5-8 and TRBJ1-6; 7 nucleotides align to TRBD1. After removal of 3 bases from V and 0 bases from J, the junction contained 0 bases not matched to a gene. CDR1 and CDR2 from the germline V gene are SGHTS and YDEGEE. The CDR3 has 15 residues. Here the CDR3 DNA reads TGTGCCAGCAGCTCAGGGGGCTCCTATAATTCACCCCTCCACTTT. This gives the protein CASSSGGSYNSPLHF.

This chain links TRBV20-1 with TRBJ2-5; 11 nucleotides match TRBD2. CDR3 length: 16 residues. Trimming took 8 bases from V and 1 from J; bases not matched to a gene: 12. Germline V gene sequence: CDR1 DFQATT, CDR2 SNEGSKA (reference sequence). The DNA for the CDR3 is TGCAGTTCAACTACCCCTAGCGGGAGGTTCCAAGAGACCCAGTACTTC. Residues: CSSTTPSGRFQETQYF.

In this sample, this clonotype turned up a few times. V usage is TRBV7-2 and J usage is TRBJ2-2; 11 bases line up with TRBD2. Germline CDR1 reads SGHTA; CDR2 reads FQGNSA. The CDR3 loop spans 17 amino acids. The V gene end was trimmed by 2 bases and the J gene end by 4 bases; junction bases not matched to a gene: 6. This CDR3 reads CASSLILAGVSTGELFF. CDR3 nucleotide sequence: TGTGCCAGCAGCTTAATACTAGCGGGAGTTAGCACCGGGGAGCTGTTTTTT.

This clonotype appeared many times. The chain carries TRBV7-6 and TRBJ2-1; D may be TRBD2 (5 bases). Looked up from germline, CDR1 is SGHVS and CDR2 is FNYEAQ. V lost 0 bases, J lost 8 bases, and 8 bases lay in between. There are 13 residues in the CDR3. Here the CDR3 DNA reads TGTGCCAGCAGCTTAGCCCTAGCAGATGAGCAGTTCTTC. Its protein is CASSLALADEQFF.

The chain employs TRBV18 and TRBJ1-1; D gene uncertain. V shed 1 base and J shed 5 bases, with 5 bases lying between them. Germline values: CDR1 KGHSH, CDR2 LQKENI. There are 12 residues in the CDR3. The CDR3 DNA is TGTGCCAGCTCACCACGGGCGACTGAAGCTTTCTTT. This encodes CASSPRATEAFF.

This clonotype came up many times. V is TRBV29-1 and J is TRBJ2-3; 8 bases fit TRBD2. J lost 5 bases, V lost 4 bases, and 5 bases had no gene match. CDR3 length equals 13 residues. Germline CDR1 is SQVTM and CDR2 is ANQGSEA. The DNA for the CDR3 is TGCAGCGTTGGAGGGCTAGCGGGAGATACGCAGTATTTT. Translating gives CSVGGLAGDTQYF.

About this clonotype itself: Compared with germline, one end of the junction differs, possibly owing to a read error. The J gene is TRBJ1-2, the V gene TRBV12-3 or TRBV12-4; D possibly corresponds to TRBD1 (5 bases). The CDR3 spans 13 residues. The CDR3 reads CASSRIQGDGNTF. For the CDR3, the DNA is TGTGCCAGCAGTCGCATTCAGGGAGATGGCAACACCTTC.

This clonotype has a handful of counts. The chain recombines TRBV14 with TRBJ2-5; D gene unclear. The CDR3 covers 13 residues. Germline lookup yields CDR1 SGHDN and CDR2 FVKESK. V was pared by 4 bases and J by 4 bases, with 10 bases between. DNA for the CDR3: TGTGCCAGCAGCCGACTGGCTCTAGAGACCCAGTACTTC. Amino acid sequence: CASSRLALETQYF.

The chain uses TRBV5-4 and TRBJ1-4; possibly TRBD1 for D (6 bases). This CDR3 contains 15 residues. Trimming took 2 bases from V and 8 from J, leaving 16 bases between them. Germline V gives CDR1 SGHNT, CDR2 YYREEE (reference sequence). CDR3 nucleotide sequence: TGTGCCAGCAGCTTCCGATCGACAGGAGAGGAAAAACTGTTTTTT. It is translated as CASSFRSTGEEKLFF.

The chain carries TRBV30 and TRBJ2-7; D unclear. Germline assignment: CDR1 GTSNPN and CDR2 SVGIG (reference sequence). V lost 3 bases, J lost 0 bases, and 6 bases lay in between. This CDR3 contains 12 residues. CDR3: CAWSTSSYEQYF. CDR3 sequence (DNA): TGTGCCTGGAGCACGAGCTCCTACGAGCAGTACTTC.

The chain carries TRBV7-9 and TRBJ2-3; no clear D. Germline CDR1 SEHNR, CDR2 FQNEAQ (reference sequence). V dropped 5 bases and J dropped 2 bases, with 11 bases sitting between them. The CDR3 sequence is 14 residues long. DNA of the CDR3: TGTGCCAGCAGCACCCGGACGACCACAGATACGCAGTATTTT. Translating gives CASSTRTTTDTQYF.

Comment on this clonotype: Relative to the germline gene, one junction end is altered; a read error may explain this. This chain connects TRBV30 to TRBJ1-1; D gene uncertain. The germline V gene encodes CDR1 GTSNPN and CDR2 SVGIG (reference sequence). This CDR3 is 10 amino acids long. The CDR3 DNA reads TGTGCCTGGAGTACCAGACTCACACAATTT. Encoded protein: CAWSTRLTQF. Drawing the rest from reference TRBV30 and TRBJ1-1, the complete variable domain is SQTIHQWPATLVQPVGSPLSLECTVEGTSNPNLYWYRQAAGRGLQLLFYSVGIGQISSEVPQNLSASRPQDRQFILSSKKLLLSDSGFYLCAWSTRLTQFGQGTRLTVV.